The clone carrying this T cell receptor beta chain was seen more than once but under ten times. Its antigen is unknown. This specimen comes from a study of beta chain features in type 1 diabetes. Study-wide results and limits: Naive, central memory and Treg TCRB repertoires seemed to resemble each other more closely in patients than they did in healthy donors.

CDR1 is SQVTM, CDR2 ANQGSEA, per germline. This CDR3 region has 14 residues. V lost 7 bases and J lost 2, with 15 bases in between. The investigators reverse transcribed all of the isolated RNA, so they sequenced expressed TCRB transcripts. The data were produced by immunoSEQ multiplex PCR, yet TCRdb's version contains in-frame clones alone and is incomplete. The sample consists of approximately 470,000 clones, around 28% of them appearing once. A single heparinised draw of approximately 0.12 L on average was taken per donor. Researchers reported sorting CD4+ naive, central memory, regulatory and stem cell-like memory cells via CD45RO/CCR7/CD25/CD127/CD95/CD27.

Sequencing input: naive CD4+ T cells from blood. The clonotype comes from a man aged 18 to 29 in good health. The chain uses TRBV29-1 and TRBJ2-1; TRBD1 might be the D (6 bases). CDR3 bases: TGCAGCGCCCGGCCGGCAGGGGCCTACAATGAGCAGTTCTTC. Protein product: CSARPAGAYNEQFF.